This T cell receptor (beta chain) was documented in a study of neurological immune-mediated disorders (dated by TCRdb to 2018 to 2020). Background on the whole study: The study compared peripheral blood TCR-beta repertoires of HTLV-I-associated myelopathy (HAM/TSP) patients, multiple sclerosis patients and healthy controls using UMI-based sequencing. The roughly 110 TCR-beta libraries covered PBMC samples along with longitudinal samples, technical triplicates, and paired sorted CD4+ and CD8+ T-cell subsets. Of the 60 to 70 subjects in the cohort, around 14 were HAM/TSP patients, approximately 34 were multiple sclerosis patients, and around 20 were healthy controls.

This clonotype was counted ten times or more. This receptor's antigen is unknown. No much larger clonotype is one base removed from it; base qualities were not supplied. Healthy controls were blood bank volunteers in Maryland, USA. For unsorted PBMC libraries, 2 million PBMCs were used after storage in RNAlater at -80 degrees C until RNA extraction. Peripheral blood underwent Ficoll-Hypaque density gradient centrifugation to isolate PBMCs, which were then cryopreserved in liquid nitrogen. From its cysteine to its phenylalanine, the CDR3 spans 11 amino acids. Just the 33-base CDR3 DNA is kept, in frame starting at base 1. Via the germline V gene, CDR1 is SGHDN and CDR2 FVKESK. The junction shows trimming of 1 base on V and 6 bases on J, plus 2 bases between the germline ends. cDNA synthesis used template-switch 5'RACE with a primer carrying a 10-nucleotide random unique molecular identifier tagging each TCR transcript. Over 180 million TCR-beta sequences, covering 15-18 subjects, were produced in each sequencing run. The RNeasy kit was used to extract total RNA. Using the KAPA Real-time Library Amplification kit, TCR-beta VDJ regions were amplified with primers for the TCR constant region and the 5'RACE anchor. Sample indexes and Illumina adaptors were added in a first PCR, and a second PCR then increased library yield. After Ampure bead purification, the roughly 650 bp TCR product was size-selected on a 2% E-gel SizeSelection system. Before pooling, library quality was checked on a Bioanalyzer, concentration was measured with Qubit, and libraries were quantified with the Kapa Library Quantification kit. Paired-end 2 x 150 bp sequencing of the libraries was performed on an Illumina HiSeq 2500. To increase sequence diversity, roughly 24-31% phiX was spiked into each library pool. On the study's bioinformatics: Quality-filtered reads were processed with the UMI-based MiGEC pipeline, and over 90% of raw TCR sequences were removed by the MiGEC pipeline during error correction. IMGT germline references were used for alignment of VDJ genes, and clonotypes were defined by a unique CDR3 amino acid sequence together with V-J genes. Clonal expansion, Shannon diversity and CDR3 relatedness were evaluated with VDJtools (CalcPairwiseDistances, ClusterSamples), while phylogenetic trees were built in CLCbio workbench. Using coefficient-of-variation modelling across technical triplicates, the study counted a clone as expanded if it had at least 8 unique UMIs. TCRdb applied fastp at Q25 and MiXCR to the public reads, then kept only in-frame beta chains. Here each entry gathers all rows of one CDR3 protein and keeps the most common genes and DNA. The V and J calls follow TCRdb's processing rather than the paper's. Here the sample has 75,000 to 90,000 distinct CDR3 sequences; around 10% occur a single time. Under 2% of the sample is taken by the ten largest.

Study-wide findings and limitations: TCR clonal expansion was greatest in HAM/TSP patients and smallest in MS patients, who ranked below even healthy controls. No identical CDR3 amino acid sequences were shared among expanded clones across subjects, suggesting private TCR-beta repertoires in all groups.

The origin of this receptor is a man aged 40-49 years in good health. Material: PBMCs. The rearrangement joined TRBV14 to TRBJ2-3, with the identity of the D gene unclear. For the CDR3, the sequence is CASSQGDTQYF. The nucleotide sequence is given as TGTGCCAGCAGCCAAGGCGATACGCAGTATTTT.